This record covers a single T cell receptor beta chain. What it binds is not known. The data derive from a study of CD8+ T cells in alopecia areata. RNA, once extracted, was reverse transcribed into cDNA for use as the sequencing template. Profiled with immunoSEQ multiplex PCR; TCRdb holds only in-frame clones, not every one. The sample includes about 150,000 clones, 55% of them seen just once. Trimming pared 7 bases from V and 7 bases from J, leaving 26 bases between. Germline-derived CDR1 and CDR2 are SGHRS and YFSETQ. The length of the CDR3 is 16 residues. The study's findings and limits: Patients shared TCRs less clearly than mice did, possibly owing to HLA. Sequence data from scalp samples additionally include resident alphabeta T cells of normal skin.

The source material was CD4+ T cells sorted from blood. The source of this sequence is a human donor in good health. The chain uses TRBV5-1 and TRBJ2-5, with D perhaps matching TRBD2 (6 bases). CDR3 sequence reads: CASHDRIGASGGTQYF. The CDR3 DNA follows: TGCGCCAGCCACGACCGCATAGGGGCCTCCGGGGGGACCCAGTACTTC.